This T cell receptor (beta chain) was profiled in a study of blood T cell repertoires in COVID-19. For the study at large: COVID-19 samples, acute and convalescent, were from the United States, Italy and Spain. Nucleic acid was either cDNA or gDNA, and it came from T cells, B-cell-depleted T cells, or PBMCs.

This clone was found once. Germline V gene data show CDR1 as LNHDA and CDR2 as SQIVND (reference sequence). The CDR3 covers 14 residues. Trimming cost V 3 bases and J 5 bases; bases outside gene matches: 1. Per the study methods: Counts of nucleated cells, estimated from reference gene primer amplification, were obtained. TCRdb's table, derived via immunoSEQ multiplex PCR, lists solely in-frame clones and lacks some. V and J calls and clone size are given by that table; D and trimming were obtained from the DNA. In the table there are 100,000 to 150,000 clones, around 83% of which are singletons. The clonotype originates from a woman aged 45 to 65 with acute or convalescent COVID-19. V gene TRBV19 combines with J gene TRBJ1-4; 9 nucleotides match TRBD1. Specimen: peripheral blood. The CDR3 spells CASSMGQGNEKLFF. The CDR3 DNA is TGTGCCAGTAGTATGGGACAGGGAAATGAAAAACTGTTTTTT.